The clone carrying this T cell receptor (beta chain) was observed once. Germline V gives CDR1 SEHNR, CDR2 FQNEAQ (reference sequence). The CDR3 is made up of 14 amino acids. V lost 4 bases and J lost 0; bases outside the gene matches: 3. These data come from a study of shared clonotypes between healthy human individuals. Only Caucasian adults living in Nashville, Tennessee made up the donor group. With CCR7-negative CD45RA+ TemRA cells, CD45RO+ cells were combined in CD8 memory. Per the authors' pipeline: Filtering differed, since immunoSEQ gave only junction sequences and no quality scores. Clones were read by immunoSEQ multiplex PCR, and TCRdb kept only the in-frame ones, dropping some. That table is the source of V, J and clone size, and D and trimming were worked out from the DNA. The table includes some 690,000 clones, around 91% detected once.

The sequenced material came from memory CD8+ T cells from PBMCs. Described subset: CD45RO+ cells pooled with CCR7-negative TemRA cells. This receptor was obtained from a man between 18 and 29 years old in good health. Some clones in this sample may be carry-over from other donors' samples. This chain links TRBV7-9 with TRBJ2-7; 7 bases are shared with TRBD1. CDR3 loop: CASSYSGGSYEQYF. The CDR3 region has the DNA TGTGCCAGCAGCTATTCAGGGGGCTCCTACGAGCAGTACTTC.